This passage covers 26 T cell receptor beta chains from one sample sequenced in a study of cytomegalovirus exposure and HLA in healthy donors (dated by TCRdb to about 2017). Libraries were made using the immunoSEQ multiplex PCR assay. For the multiplex PCR, a mixture combining 60 forward primers for TCR Vbeta segments and 13 reverse primers for TCR Jbeta segments was used. TCRdb carries this immuneACCESS record with in-frame sequences only. Its versions omit some clonotypes, under half of them owing to an unresolved V gene in the studies checked, with the rest unexplained. The sample table contains roughly 150,000 clones; only one count was recorded for approximately 80% of them. The top ten clonotypes cover around 14% of the sample. What was sequenced was PBMCs. The receptors were sampled from a woman in her thirties or forties in good health and CMV-seronegative.

This clone was observed a single time. The chain carries TRBV19 and TRBJ2-1; 15 nucleotides line up with TRBD2. The V and J ends lost 5 bases and 8 bases, in that order; junction bases with no gene match: 10. Germline V gives CDR1 LNHDA, CDR2 SQIVND (reference sequence). This CDR3 region has 17 residues. The CDR3 DNA reads TGTGCCAGTAGTTCTCGGACTAGCGGGGGGGCCTTTTATGAGCAGTTCTTC. This encodes CASSSRTSGGAFYEQFF.

This clone is a singleton in its sample. This chain joins TRBV6-5 and TRBJ1-6; TRBD1 might be the D (5 bases). CDR3 length equals 16 residues. CDR1 is MNHEY and CDR2 is SVGAGI in the germline V gene. The germline V and J ends were trimmed by 3 bases and 3 bases, with 12 bases remaining between them. In DNA, the CDR3 is TGTGCCAGCAGTTATGACAGCGCCTTCTATAATTCACCCCTCCACTTT. Encoded protein: CASSYDSAFYNSPLHF.

The chain couples TRBV9 to TRBJ2-5; 9 bases align to TRBD2. V shed 4 bases and J 2 bases; nucleotides not matched to a gene: 15. The germline gives CDR1 SGDLS, CDR2 YYNGEE. This CDR3 has 18 amino acids. The CDR3 DNA sequence: TGTGCCAGCAGCCCCGGGCAAATGAGGCTAGCGGGGCAAGAGACCCAGTACTTC. Translating gives CASSPGQMRLAGQETQYF.

The chain carries TRBV9 and TRBJ2-3; 12 bases agree with TRBD2. The V gene's germline CDR1 is SGDLS and CDR2 YYNGEE. J was trimmed by 4 bases and V by 3 bases; bases with no gene match: 9. The CDR3 has 17 residues. The CDR3 bases are TGTGCCAGCAGCGGTCTAGCGGGGGGGAGACGGGCAGATACGCAGTATTTT. Translated, it gives CASSGLAGGRRADTQYF.

The chain recombines TRBV7-2 with TRBJ2-7; TRBD1 aligns across 8 bases. From germline, CDR1 is SGHTA and CDR2 FQGNSA. After removal of 4 bases from V and 7 bases from J, the junction contained 6 bases not matched to a gene. The CDR3 is made up of 13 amino acids. Here the CDR3 reads CASSSRTGFEQYF. DNA for the CDR3: TGTGCCAGCAGCTCTCGGACAGGGTTTGAGCAGTACTTC.

The rearrangement links TRBV9 to TRBJ1-4; D not resolved. This CDR3 has 14 amino acids. The V gene lost 4 bases and the J gene lost 8 bases, with 15 bases spanning the gap. Germline lookup yields CDR1 SGDLS and CDR2 YYNGEE. The CDR3 sequence is CASSPDAMPEKLFF. In nucleotides, the CDR3 is TGTGCCAGCAGCCCCGATGCGATGCCCGAAAAACTGTTTTTT.

The J gene is TRBJ1-1, the V gene TRBV10-3; D gene unclear. The CDR3 length is 12 residues. The germline V and J ends were trimmed by 6 bases and 6 bases, with 11 bases remaining between them. Germline V gene lookup returns CDR1 ENHRY and CDR2 SYGVKD. CDR3 loop: CAISPSVSEAFF. CDR3 sequence (DNA): TGTGCCATCAGCCCATCGGTATCTGAAGCTTTCTTT.

A remark on this clone: One end of the junction varies from germline; a read error may be responsible. The CDR3 DNA reads TGTGCCTGGAGTTTGGCAGGGACAAAGGGGGCCAACGGCCTGACTTTC. It encodes CAWSLAGTKGANGLTF. V gene TRBV30 combines with J gene TRBJ2-6; 7 bases align to TRBD1. The CDR3 is 16 residues long. The V gene's germline CDR1 is GTSNPN and CDR2 SVGIG (reference sequence).

This chain connects TRBV19 to TRBJ2-3; TRBD1 aligns across 7 bases. CDR1 is LNHDA and CDR2 is SQIVND in the germline V gene (reference sequence). V was clipped by 0 bases and J by 6 bases; unmatched bases: 3. The CDR3 runs 14 residues. The CDR3 region has the DNA TGTGCCAGTAGTATAGAAACAGGGGCCGATACGCAGTATTTT. This encodes CASSIETGADTQYF.

The genes are TRBV21-1 and TRBJ2-1; the table gives TRBD1 as D, unverified against the DNA. TRBV21-1 counts as a pseudogene. The CDR3 has 19 amino acids. The DNA of the CDR3 is TGTGCCAGCAGCAGCAGACAGGGAGTTTGTCATTCCTGTCACAATGAGCAGTTCTTC. Protein sequence: CASSSRQGVCHSCHNEQFF.

CDR3 in amino acids: CASSRIAGGSTDTQYF. The CDR3, as DNA: TGCGCCAGCAGCCGAATAGCGGGGGGGAGCACAGATACGCAGTATTTT. The J gene is TRBJ2-3, the V gene TRBV5-1; TRBD2 matches 11 bases. The CDR3 contains 16 residues. The germline CDR1 and CDR2 sequences are SGHRS and YFSETQ. V shed 4 bases and J 0 bases; nucleotides not matched to a gene: 4. The full variable domain, with the rest looked up from reference TRBV5-1 and TRBJ2-3, is KAGVTQTPRYLIKTRGQQVTLSCSPISGHRSVSWYQQTPGQGLQFLFEYFSETQRNKGNFPGRFSGRQFSNSRSEMNVSTLELGDSALYLCASSRIAGGSTDTQYFGPGTRLTVL.

V and J are TRBV29-1 and TRBJ2-6; 8 bases agree with TRBD1. After removal of 7 bases from V and 0 bases from J, the junction contained 2 bases not matched to a gene. The CDR3 runs 14 residues. Germline V gene lookup returns CDR1 SQVTM and CDR2 ANQGSEA. The CDR3 loop is CSAQGASGANVLTF. CDR3 sequence (DNA): TGCAGCGCCCAGGGGGCCTCTGGGGCCAACGTCCTGACTTTC. The full variable domain, with the rest looked up from reference TRBV29-1 and TRBJ2-6, is SAVISQKPSRDICQRGTSLTIQCQVDSQVTMMFWYRQQPGQSLTLIATANQGSEATYESGFVIDKFPISRPNLTFSTLTVSNMSPEDSSIYLCSAQGASGANVLTFGAGSRLTVL.

This chain links TRBV7-2 with TRBJ1-2; TRBD1 matches at 10 bases. Trimming cost V 5 bases and J 6 bases; bases outside gene matches: 6. Germline V gene data show CDR1 as SGHTA and CDR2 as FQGNSA. This CDR3 comprises 14 residues. The CDR3 protein is CASSLRGQGDGYTF. Here the CDR3 DNA reads TGTGCCAGCAGCCTTAGAGGACAGGGGGATGGCTACACCTTC.

Concerning this clone: An end of the junction differs from the germline gene, which may be a read error. The gene calls are TRBV28 and TRBJ2-7; the match to TRBD1 covers 7 bases. CDR1 is MDHEN and CDR2 is SYDVKM in the germline V gene. The CDR3 consists of 15 residues. The CDR3 DNA reads TGTGCCAGCAGTCAGCCCCTCGGACAGGTATACGTGCAGTACTTC. Its translation is CASSQPLGQVYVQYF.

In its sample, this clone was seen once. This chain uses TRBV5-4 with TRBJ1-4, with 11 positions matching TRBD1. The V segment lost 3 bases and the J segment 7 bases; nucleotides outside the gene matches: 11. The germline gives CDR1 SGHNT, CDR2 YYREEE (reference sequence). This CDR3 is built from 17 residues. CDR3 amino acids: CASSSARDRGSSEKLFF. The CDR3 nucleotides are TGTGCCAGCAGCTCCGCCCGGGACAGGGGGTCAAGTGAAAAACTGTTTTTT.

The chain recombines TRBV19 with TRBJ2-3; 8 nucleotides agree with TRBD2. Germline loops: CDR1 LNHDA, CDR2 SQIVND (reference sequence). The CDR3 runs 13 residues. The V segment lost 11 bases and the J segment 6 bases; nucleotides outside the gene matches: 10. The CDR3 spells CAGSGGAGDTQYF. Written as DNA, the CDR3 is TGTGCCGGCTCCGGGGGGGCAGGGGATACGCAGTATTTT.

As for this clone: Germline and junction disagree at one end, which may indicate a read error. V and J are TRBV7-9 and TRBJ1-1; D call uncertain. Germline assignment: CDR1 SEHNR and CDR2 FQNEAQ (reference sequence). This CDR3 region has 12 residues. This chain's CDR3 is CSSSFTVTEAFF. CDR3 coding DNA: TGTTCCAGCAGCTTTACGGTTACTGAAGCTTTCTTT. Supplemented by reference TRBV7-9 and TRBJ1-1, the full variable domain reads DTGVSQNPRHKITKRGQNVTFRCDPISEHNRLYWYRQTLGQGPEFLTYFQNEAQLEKSRLLSDRFSAERPKGSFSTLEIQRTEQGDSAMYLCSSSFTVTEAFFGQGTRLTVV.

The chain has TRBV7-3 and TRBJ2-2, with no clear D. V shed 1 base and J shed 4 bases, with 13 bases lying between them. The germline V gene has CDR1 SGHTA and CDR2 FQGTGA. CDR3 length: 16 amino acids. The CDR3 reads CASSLSPTSGTGELFF. The CDR3 DNA follows: TGTGCCAGCAGCTTAAGCCCGACATCTGGCACCGGGGAGCTGTTTTTT.

The V gene is TRBV2, the J gene TRBJ1-2, with TRBD1 identical over 11 bases. The CDR3 runs 14 residues. From germline, CDR1 is SNHLY and CDR2 FYNNEI. J gave up 4 bases and V 6 bases, and 4 bases lay outside the gene matches. The CDR3 loop is CASRAGTGGYGYTF. CDR3 nucleotides: TGTGCCAGCAGGGCCGGGACAGGGGGCTATGGCTACACCTTC. Full variable domain (remainder filled in from reference TRBV2 and TRBJ1-2): EPEVTQTPSHQVTQMGQEVILRCVPISNHLYFYWYRQILGQKVEFLVSFYNNEISEKSEIFDDQFSVERPDGSNFTLKIRSTKLEDSAMYFCASRAGTGGYGYTFGSGTRLTVV.

This CDR3 is CASSPRVLAGKYNEQFF. The CDR3 DNA follows: TGTGCCAGCAGCCCACGTGTACTAGCGGGTAAATACAATGAGCAGTTCTTC. The V call is TRBV7-8, the J call TRBJ2-1; 9 bases map to TRBD2. From germline, CDR1 is SGHVS and CDR2 FQNEAQ. The V segment lost 5 bases and the J segment 4 bases; nucleotides outside the gene matches: 12. This CDR3 contains 17 residues.

The chain joins TRBV28 to TRBJ2-2; 12 bases agree with TRBD1. V trimming: 7 bases; J trimming: 5 bases; junction bases outside the gene matches: 11. The CDR3 has 17 amino acids. Germline V gives CDR1 MDHEN, CDR2 SYDVKM. The CDR3 sequence: CASTVPGQGAGTGELFF. CDR3 DNA: TGTGCCAGCACCGTCCCGGGACAGGGGGCGGGGACCGGGGAGCTGTTTTTT.

J is TRBJ1-4 and V is TRBV28; D not certain. The CDR3 length is 20 residues. Trimming shortened V by 3 bases and J by 8 bases, and 31 bases separated the two germline ends. CDR1 and CDR2 from the germline V gene are MDHEN and SYDVKM. CDR3 DNA sequence: TGTGCCAGCAGTTTCCCTTCTTCCGTGGAGGCCCGTGGTTCGAAAGAAAAACTGTTTTTT. Its protein is CASSFPSSVEARGSKEKLFF.

This chain joins TRBV9 and TRBJ1-3, with a weak D call TRBD1 (6 bases). Deletions cut 3 bases from V and 2 bases from J, with 12 bases between. Germline loops: CDR1 SGDLS, CDR2 YYNGEE. The CDR3 totals 15 residues. In DNA form, the CDR3 reads TGTGCCAGCAGCGCCCAGGGGCTAGCTGGAAACACCATATATTTT. Amino acid sequence: CASSAQGLAGNTIYF.

This clone was seen only once. Other DNA variants within this sample encode the same CDR3. The chain combines TRBV28 with TRBJ2-5, with a possible D match to TRBD1 (6 bases). Germline V gives CDR1 MDHEN, CDR2 SYDVKM. V gave up 4 bases and J gave up 4 bases, with 16 bases separating them. CDR3 length: 15 residues. The CDR3 coding sequence is TGTGCCAGCAGTTCCCCCACAGGGATGGGAGAGACCCAGTACTTC. Translation: CASSSPTGMGETQYF.

The chain couples TRBV29-1 to TRBJ2-7, with D uncertain. Per the germline V gene, CDR1 is SQVTM and CDR2 is ANQGSEA. V lost 7 bases, J lost 0 bases, and 13 bases lay in between. The CDR3 is 13 residues long. The CDR3 nucleotides are TGCAGCGCAACGGTTACCTCCTCCTACGAGCAGTACTTC. Translating gives CSATVTSSYEQYF.

The rearrangement links TRBV14 to TRBJ2-7, with D possibly TRBD2 on 6 matching bases. V was shortened by 1 base and J by 3 bases, with 13 bases between the two germline ends. Germline CDR1 is SGHDN and CDR2 is FVKESK. The CDR3 is 15 amino acids. CDR3 nucleotides: TGTGCCAGCAGCCAAGGGGTAGCGGAACTCTACGAGCAGTACTTC. Protein product: CASSQGVAELYEQYF.